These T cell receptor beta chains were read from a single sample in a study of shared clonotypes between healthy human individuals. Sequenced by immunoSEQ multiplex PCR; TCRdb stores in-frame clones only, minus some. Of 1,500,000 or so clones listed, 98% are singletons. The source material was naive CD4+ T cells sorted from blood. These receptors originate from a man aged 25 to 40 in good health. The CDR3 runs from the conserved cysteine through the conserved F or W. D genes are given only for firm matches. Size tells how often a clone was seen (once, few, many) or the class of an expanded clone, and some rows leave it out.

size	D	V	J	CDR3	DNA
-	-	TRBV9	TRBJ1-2	CASSVGQGSHGYTF	TGTGCCAGCAGCGTAGGTCAGGGAAGTCATGGCTACACCTTC
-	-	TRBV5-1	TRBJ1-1	CASSDGTEAFF	TGCGCCAGCAGCGACGGCACTGAAGCTTTCTTT
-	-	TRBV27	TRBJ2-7	CASSLLRSENEQYF	TGTGCCAGCAGTTTACTGAGGTCGGAAAACGAGCAGTACTTC
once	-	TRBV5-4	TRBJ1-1	CASSLRAGGSTEAFF	TGTGCCAGCAGCTTACGGGCTGGAGGGTCCACTGAAGCTTTCTTT
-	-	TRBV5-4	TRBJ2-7	CASSWAGASYEQYF	TGTGCCAGCAGCTGGGCGGGGGCCTCCTACGAGCAGTACTTC
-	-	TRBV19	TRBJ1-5	CASSIPYSNQPQHF	TGTGCCAGTAGTATTCCCTATAGCAATCAGCCCCAGCATTTT
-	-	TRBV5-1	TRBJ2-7	CASSLFGGGDPYEQYF	TGCGCCAGCAGCTTGTTTGGAGGGGGCGACCCATACGAGCAGTACTTC
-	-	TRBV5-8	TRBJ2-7	CASSFRDSAYEQYF	TGTGCCAGCAGCTTCCGGGACTCCGCCTACGAGCAGTACTTC
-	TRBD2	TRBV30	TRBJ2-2	CAWSVGIAGMSGELFF	TGTGCCTGGAGTGTAGGTATAGCGGGAATGTCCGGGGAGCTGTTTTTT
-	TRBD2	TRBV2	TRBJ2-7	CASNIRASGWEQYF	TGTGCCAGCAATATTCGGGCTAGCGGGTGGGAGCAGTACTTC
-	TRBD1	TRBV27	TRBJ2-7	CASRRTGSYEQYF	TGTGCCAGCCGAAGGACAGGGAGCTACGAGCAGTACTTC
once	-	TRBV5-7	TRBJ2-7	CASSSTGTLLYEQYF	TGCGCCAGCAGCTCTACCGGGACACTTCTCTACGAGCAGTACTTC
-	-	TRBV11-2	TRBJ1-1	CASSLVGGSEAFF	TGTGCCAGCAGCTTAGTAGGTGGGTCCGAAGCTTTCTTT
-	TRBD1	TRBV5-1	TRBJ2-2	CASSDRVNTGELFF	TGCGCCAGCAGTGACAGGGTGAACACCGGGGAGCTGTTTTTT
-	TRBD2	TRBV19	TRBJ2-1	CASNQAGSSGEQFF	TGTGCCAGTAATCAAGCGGGATCTTCTGGAGAGCAGTTCTTC
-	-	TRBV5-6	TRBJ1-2	CASILLDSSYGYTF	TGTGCCAGCATCCTGTTGGATTCATCATATGGCTACACCTTC
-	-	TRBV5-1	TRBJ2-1	CASSLFRGGSNEQFF	TGCGCCAGCAGCTTGTTTAGAGGGGGAAGCAATGAGCAGTTCTTC
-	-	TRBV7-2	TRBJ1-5	CASSLNAGVWPQHF	TGTGCCAGCAGCTTAAATGCAGGAGTGTGGCCCCAGCATTTT
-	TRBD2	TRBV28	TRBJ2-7	CASSLSGNEQYF	TGTGCCAGCAGTTTAAGCGGGAACGAGCAGTACTTC
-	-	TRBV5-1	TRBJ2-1	CASSLEGDSYNEQFF	TGCGCCAGCAGCTTGGAAGGGGACTCCTACAATGAGCAGTTCTTC
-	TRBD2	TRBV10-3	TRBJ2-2	CAISEATSGRTGELFF	TGTGCCATCAGTGAAGCGACTAGCGGGAGAACCGGGGAGCTGTTTTTT
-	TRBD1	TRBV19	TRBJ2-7	CASSIGQGADEQYF	TGTGCCAGTAGTATCGGACAGGGGGCGGACGAGCAGTACTTC
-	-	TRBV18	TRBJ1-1	CASSPLPRTNTEAFF	TGTGCCAGCTCACCACTTCCACGGACGAACACTGAAGCTTTCTTT
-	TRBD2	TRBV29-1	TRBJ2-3	CSVEERASGRAEDTQYF	TGCAGCGTTGAAGAAAGGGCTAGCGGACGGGCGGAAGATACGCAGTATTTT
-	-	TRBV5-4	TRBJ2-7	CASSLTSSYEQYF	TGTGCCAGCAGCTTGACTAGCTCCTACGAGCAGTACTTC
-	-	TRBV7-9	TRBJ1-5	CASSSGERQPQHF	TGTGCCAGCAGCTCGGGGGAACGTCAGCCCCAGCATTTT
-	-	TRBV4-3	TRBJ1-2	CASSQDFGNYGYTF	TGCGCCAGCAGCCAAGATTTCGGTAACTATGGCTACACCTTC
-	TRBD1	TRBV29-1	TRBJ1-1	CSAGFRQGQGTEAFF	TGCAGCGCCGGTTTTCGACAGGGTCAAGGCACTGAAGCTTTCTTT
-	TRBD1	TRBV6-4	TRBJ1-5	CASSLRQLQGGRQPQHF	TGTGCCAGCAGTCTCCGGCAGTTACAGGGGGGCCGTCAGCCCCAGCATTTT
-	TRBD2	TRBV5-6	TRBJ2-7	CASSRRLAAYYEQYF	TGTGCCAGCAGCAGAAGACTAGCGGCCTACTACGAGCAGTACTTC
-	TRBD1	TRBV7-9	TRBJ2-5	CASRPRTGSGQETQYF	TGTGCCAGCAGGCCAAGGACAGGGTCGGGACAAGAGACCCAGTACTTC
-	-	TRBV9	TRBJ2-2	CASSDDPIKWAGELFF	TGTGCCAGCAGTGACGATCCTATAAAGTGGGCCGGGGAGCTGTTTTTT
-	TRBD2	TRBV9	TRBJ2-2	CASSKTGGFANTGELFF	TGTGCCAGCAGCAAAACCGGGGGGTTCGCGAACACCGGGGAGCTGTTTTTT
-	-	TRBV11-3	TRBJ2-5	CASSLGLAETQYF	TGTGCCAGCAGCTTAGGGTTAGCAGAGACCCAGTACTTC
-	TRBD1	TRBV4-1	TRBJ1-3	CASSHPPGDRAVGNTIYF	TGCGCCAGCAGCCATCCCCCGGGGGACAGGGCGGTGGGAAACACCATATATTTT
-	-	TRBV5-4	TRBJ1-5	CARIKDRNQPQHF	TGTGCCAGGATAAAAGACAGAAATCAGCCCCAGCATTTT
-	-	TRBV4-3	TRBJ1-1	CASSPSGGFDLAFF	TGCGCCAGCAGCCCCTCTGGGGGCTTCGACTTGGCTTTCTTT
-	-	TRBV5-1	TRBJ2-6	CASSFNREAGANVLTF	TGCGCCAGCAGCTTCAACAGGGAGGCTGGGGCCAACGTCCTGACTTTC
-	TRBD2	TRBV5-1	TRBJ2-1	CATSSGLAGVGEQFF	TGCGCCACCTCTTCTGGACTAGCGGGAGTTGGTGAGCAGTTCTTC
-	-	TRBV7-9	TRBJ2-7	CASSLIAGGAYEQYF	TGTGCCAGCAGCTTAATCGCAGGGGGGGCCTACGAGCAGTACTTC
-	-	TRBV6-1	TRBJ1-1	CASSAGQPEAFF	TGTGCCAGCAGTGCTGGCCAGCCTGAAGCTTTCTTT
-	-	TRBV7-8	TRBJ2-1	CASSLIQGGSNEQFF	TGTGCCAGCAGCTTAATACAGGGAGGTAGCAATGAGCAGTTCTTC
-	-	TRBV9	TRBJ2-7	CASSVAAHDYEQYF	TGTGCCAGCAGCGTAGCGGCGCACGACTACGAGCAGTACTTC
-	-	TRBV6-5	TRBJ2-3	CASSYSSGKGTDTQYF	TGTGCCAGCAGTTACTCGTCGGGAAAGGGCACAGATACGCAGTATTTT
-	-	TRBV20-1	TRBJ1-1	CRPPGGTEAFF	TGCAGGCCACCCGGGGGGACTGAAGCTTTCTTT
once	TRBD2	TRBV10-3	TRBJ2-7	CAISGGVNYEQYF	TGTGCCATCTCGGGGGGGGTAAACTACGAGCAGTACTTC
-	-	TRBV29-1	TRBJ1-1	CSVIGKYMNTEAFF	TGCAGCGTAATAGGCAAGTACATGAACACTGAAGCTTTCTTT
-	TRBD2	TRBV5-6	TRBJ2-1	CASSFPIAGVGNEQFF	TGTGCCAGCAGCTTTCCTATAGCGGGAGTTGGGAATGAGCAGTTCTTC
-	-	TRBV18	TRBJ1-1	CASSPQGRANTEAFF	TGTGCCAGCTCACCTCAAGGCAGAGCTAACACTGAAGCTTTCTTT
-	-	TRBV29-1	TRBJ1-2	CSVDVLSSGYTF	TGCAGCGTTGATGTTCTTTCTTCTGGCTACACCTTC
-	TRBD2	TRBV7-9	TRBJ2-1	CASSPLPGTTSYNEQFF	TGTGCCAGCAGCCCCTTACCAGGGACTACCTCCTACAATGAGCAGTTCTTC
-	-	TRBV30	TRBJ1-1	CAWRRAATAEAFF	TGTGCCTGGAGGAGAGCCGCCACCGCTGAAGCTTTCTTT
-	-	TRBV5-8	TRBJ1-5	CASSTGTIFLGNQPQHF	TGTGCCAGCAGCACCGGGACCATATTCTTGGGCAATCAGCCCCAGCATTTT